This T cell receptor beta chain was profiled in a study of Graves' ophthalmopathy and Graves' hyperthyroidism. Study outcomes and limitations: Blood also carried most expanded thyroid clonotypes exceeding 0.001 frequency. For separating ophthalmopathy from stable hyperthyroidism, a 13-signature model gave 85% to 90% sensitivity and around 80% specificity.

Researchers took RNA transcripts and amplified TCR beta CDR3 regions from them. The workflow started with a first-round RT-PCR run with HTBI primers and then moved on to a second-round multiplex PCR. TCRdb analysed the multiplex PCR reads with MiXCR anew, one entry per CDR3 protein. This sample has about 220,000 distinct CDR3 sequences, with under 25% found just once. The CDR3 has 16 amino acids. V was clipped by 6 bases and J by 4 bases; unmatched bases: 5. Looked up from germline, CDR1 is MNHNS and CDR2 is SASEGT. This clonotype was seen many times. Its specificity is unknown. The receptor's source is a woman aged 50 to 65 with Graves' ophthalmopathy. The source material was peripheral blood. This rearrangement joins TRBV6-1 to TRBJ2-6; 11 positions match TRBD1. The CDR3 nucleotides read TGTGCCAGCAGAGGACAGGGGGCGTCAGGGGCCAACGTCCTGACTTTC. This codes for CASRGQGASGANVLTF.